This entry lists 11 T cell receptor beta chains sequenced from one sample in a study of T cells in Graves' hyperthyroidism and ophthalmopathy. Regions amplified from RNA transcripts were the TCR beta CDR3 regions. In the first-round RT-PCR of the TCR CDR3, the HTBI primer set was used. TCRdb re-called the multiplex PCR reads with MiXCR, one entry per CDR3 protein. In the table there are about 640,000 distinct CDR3 sequences, roughly 45% of which are singletons. The sample was peripheral blood or thyroid tissue (not recorded which). The source of these receptors is an adult man with Graves' disease, either hyperthyroidism or ophthalmopathy (not recorded which).

The CDR3 sequence is CASKHSYGYTF. DNA for the CDR3: TGTGCCAGCAAACACAGCTATGGCTACACCTTC. The chain recombines TRBV6-5 with TRBJ1-2, with unresolved D. Germline V CDR1 and CDR2: MNHEY, SVGAGI. This CDR3 comprises 11 residues. V was clipped by 7 bases and J by 4 bases, with 7 bases between them.

This clonotype was counted between two and nine times. The genes are TRBV12-3 or TRBV12-4 and TRBJ2-2; 9 nucleotides agree with TRBD2. The ends lost 5 bases at V and 4 bases at J; junction bases unmatched: 8. The CDR3 spans 16 residues. CDR3 coding DNA: TGTGCCAGCAGTCCTGGGCGGCGGGAGGGCACCGGGGAGCTGTTTTTT. Protein sequence: CASSPGRREGTGELFF.

This clonotype has only one observation. This chain uses TRBV19 with TRBJ1-5; D is perhaps TRBD1 (5 bases). Germline CDR1 is LNHDA and CDR2 is SQIVND (reference sequence). Trimming removed 4 bases from V and 0 bases from J, with 13 bases in between. This CDR3 has 16 amino acids. CDR3 residues: CASSTTGTNSNQPQHF. Written as DNA, the CDR3 is TGTGCCAGTAGTACAACCGGGACTAATAGCAATCAGCCCCAGCATTTT.

CDR3 bases: TGCAGTGCTAGAGCCCTGACAGGGTATGGGCAGCAGTACTTC. This sequence encodes CSARALTGYGQQYF. The chain is built from TRBV20-1 and TRBJ2-7; TRBD1 matches at 7 bases. Germline V gene lookup returns CDR1 DFQATT and CDR2 SNEGSKA (reference sequence). With 1 base clipped from V and 8 bases from J, the junction kept 11 bases outside the gene matches. CDR3 length: 14 residues.

The gene calls are TRBV24-1 and TRBJ1-1; D remains ambiguous. CDR3 length: 12 amino acids. Germline loops: CDR1 KGHDR, CDR2 SFDVKD. CDR3 bases: TGTGCTAACGTGAACGCGAACACTGAAGCTTTCTTT. This codes for CANVNANTEAFF.

On this clonotype itself: One end of the junction is discordant with germline, which a read error may explain. This sequence joins TRBV7-2 and TRBJ1-5; a weak D match, TRBD1 (6 bases). In germline, CDR1 is SGHTA, CDR2 FQGNSA. The CDR3 sequence is 19 residues long. The DNA of the CDR3 is TGCGCCAGCAGCCAAGAGTTTGGCAGGGGCCTGTATAGCAATCAGCCCCAGCATTTT. Amino acid sequence: CASSQEFGRGLYSNQPQHF.

V is TRBV15 and J is TRBJ1-6; D possibly corresponds to TRBD1 (6 bases). CDR1 and CDR2 (germline): LNHNV, YYDKDF (reference sequence). Deletions cut 2 bases from V and 5 bases from J, with 10 bases between. The CDR3 has 15 amino acids. The CDR3, as DNA: TGTGCCACCAGCAGATCGACAGGAGATAATTCACCCCTCCACTTT. Amino acid sequence: CATSRSTGDNSPLHF.

The V call is TRBV20-1, the J call TRBJ1-1; D remains unclear. In germline, CDR1 is DFQATT, CDR2 SNEGSKA (reference sequence). The length of the CDR3 is 15 residues. Trimming left V 5 bases short and J 1 base short, with 17 bases between. The CDR3 region is CSASSFGQSNTEAFF. The CDR3 DNA reads TGCAGTGCTTCTTCCTTCGGGCAGTCGAACACTGAAGCTTTCTTT.

This clonotype appeared once. V and J are TRBV5-1 and TRBJ2-7; 8 bases agree with TRBD1. J lost 3 bases, V lost 5 bases, and 10 bases had no gene match. Per germline, CDR1 SGHRS and CDR2 YFSETQ. This CDR3 contains 15 residues. The CDR3 DNA is TGCGCCAGCAGAAATCAGGACAGGGTGTGCTACGAGCAGTACTTC. Its protein is CASRNQDRVCYEQYF.

A word on this clonotype: A read error may explain this, as a much larger clone is one base away. The chain uses TRBV5-1 and TRBJ1-6; no reliable D call. CDR1 SGHRS and CDR2 YFSETQ come from the germline V gene. V lost 3 bases and J 7 bases, leaving 5 bases between the germline ends. The CDR3 contains 12 residues. The CDR3 is CASSSTNSPLHF. CDR3 nucleotides: TGCGCCAGCAGCTCGACCAATTCACCCCTCCACTTT.

This clonotype has at least ten counts. The V gene is TRBV24-1, the J gene TRBJ1-1; 9 bases map to TRBD1. The CDR3 has 16 amino acids. Trimming cost V 2 bases and J 7 bases; bases outside gene matches: 10. Germline V lookup: CDR1 KGHDR, CDR2 SFDVKD. Here the CDR3 reads CATSDSTGGQGVEAFF. CDR3 nucleotide sequence: TGTGCCACCAGTGATTCTACAGGGGGCCAGGGGGTTGAAGCTTTCTTT.